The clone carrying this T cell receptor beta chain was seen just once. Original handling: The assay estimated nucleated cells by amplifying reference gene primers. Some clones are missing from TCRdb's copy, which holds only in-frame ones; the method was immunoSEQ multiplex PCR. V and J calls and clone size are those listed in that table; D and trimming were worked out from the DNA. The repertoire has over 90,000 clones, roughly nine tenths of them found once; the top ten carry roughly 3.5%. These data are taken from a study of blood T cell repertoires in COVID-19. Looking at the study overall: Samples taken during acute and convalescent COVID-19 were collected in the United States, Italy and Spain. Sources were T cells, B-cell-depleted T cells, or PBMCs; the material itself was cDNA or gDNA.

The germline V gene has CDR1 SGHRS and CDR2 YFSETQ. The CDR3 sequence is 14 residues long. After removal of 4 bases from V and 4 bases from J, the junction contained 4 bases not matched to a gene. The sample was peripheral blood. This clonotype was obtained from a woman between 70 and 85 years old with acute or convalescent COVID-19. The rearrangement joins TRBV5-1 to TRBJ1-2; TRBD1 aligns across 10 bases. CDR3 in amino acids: CASSRQGASYGYTF. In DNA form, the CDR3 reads TGCGCCAGCAGCAGACAGGGGGCGAGCTATGGCTACACCTTC.